This record covers a single T cell receptor (beta chain). The data derive from a study of blood T cell repertoires in COVID-19. Each recovered donor of Cohort 3 presented with two negative PCRs, clearance, or symptom resolution. Clones were sequenced by immunoSEQ multiplex PCR, and TCRdb holds only the in-frame ones, with some missing. Of under 200,000 clones in the sample, roughly 80% were seen once. This TCR derives from a woman aged 45-59 years who had recovered from COVID-19. Source material: PBMCs or T cells enriched from blood (not recorded which).

In DNA, the CDR3 is TGTGCCAGCAGTTTCCGCCCGGGGGGGGCCCAGTACTTC. Translating gives CASSFRPGGAQYF. This sequence joins TRBV27 and TRBJ2-5; 8 positions match TRBD2. Germline CDR1 and CDR2: MNHEY and SMNVEV (reference sequence). V was pared by 3 bases and J by 9 bases, with 6 bases of the junction left unmatched. The CDR3 is 13 amino acids.